The 11 T cell receptor beta chains below were found in one sample sequenced in a study of T-cell memory formation after mild COVID-19 (dated by TCRdb to about 2021). Libraries were made using 5' RACE. Sequencer: Illumina NovaSeq 6000. The public sequencing data were trimmed at Q25 with fastp and processed into clonotypes with MiXCR by TCRdb, which kept only in-frame beta chains. Each entry is one CDR3 protein sequence, shown with its most common DNA and genes. The sample yields a few hundred thousand distinct CDR3 sequences; approximately 21% were counted once. Around 12% of the sample belongs to the ten largest clones. Specimen: PBMCs or a T cell subset sorted from them (not recorded which). These TCRs come from an adult woman who had mild COVID-19 (a few samples of this study predate the infection). The sample titles of this study are shuffled in the database, so cell type and time point are left out; the donor was told from shared clones.

This clonotype was seen only a few times. This chain connects TRBV12-3 or TRBV12-4 to TRBJ2-1; 8 bases are a match to TRBD2. Trimming at V came to 5 bases and at J to 6 bases, leaving 9 bases not matched to a gene. The CDR3 contains 15 residues. In nucleotides, the CDR3 is TGTGCCAGCAGTCCTAGCGGGCGGATGAGCAATGAGCAGTTCTTC. Translating gives CASSPSGRMSNEQFF.

This clonotype was counted many times. The V gene is TRBV7-2, the J gene TRBJ2-1; D uncertain. This CDR3 has 12 residues. Trimming removed 5 bases from V and 8 bases from J, with 10 bases in between. Per the germline V gene, CDR1 is SGHTA and CDR2 is FQGNSA. CDR3 sequence (DNA): TGTGCCAGCAGCCGCAGTCTCGATGAGCAGTTCTTC. Its translation: CASSRSLDEQFF.

The chain is built from TRBV5-6 and TRBJ2-1; 8 nucleotides line up with TRBD2. This CDR3 is 15 amino acids long. Trimming cost V 1 base and J 8 bases; bases outside gene matches: 8. Germline-derived CDR1 and CDR2 are SGHDT and YYEEEE. The CDR3: CASSLRSSGWDEQFF. The CDR3 DNA reads TGTGCCAGCAGCTTGAGGTCTAGCGGGTGGGATGAGCAGTTCTTC.

As DNA, the CDR3 is TGTGCCAGCAGCGTAGCCAGGGCGTCGGGGGAGCTGTTTTTT. As protein: CASSVARASGELFF. V gene TRBV9 combines with J gene TRBJ2-2; possibly TRBD1 for D (5 bases). The CDR3 covers 14 residues. Germline CDR1 SGDLS, CDR2 YYNGEE. V lost 0 bases and J lost 8, with 11 bases in between.

This clonotype has a handful of counts. The V and J genes are TRBV7-6 and TRBJ2-7; maybe TRBD2 (5 bases). The CDR3 extends over 13 amino acids. With 1 base removed from V and 6 bases from J, the gap between germline ends came to 10 bases. Germline V gene lookup returns CDR1 SGHVS and CDR2 FNYEAQ. For the CDR3, the DNA is TGTGCCAGCAGCTTAGAGCCGGGGAGCGAGCAGTACTTC. It encodes CASSLEPGSEQYF.

This clonotype was detected only a few times. The gene calls are TRBV18 and TRBJ2-7; TRBD2 might be the D (5 bases). CDR3 length equals 15 residues. Trimming removed 2 bases at V and 2 bases at J, with 13 bases between. Germline CDR1 reads KGHSH; CDR2 reads LQKENI. The CDR3 bases are TGTGCCAGCTCACCAGGTGGACTGGCCCCCTACGAGCAGTACTTC. It is translated as CASSPGGLAPYEQYF. Looking up the rest from reference TRBV18 and TRBJ2-7 gives the full variable domain: NAGVMQNPRHLVRRRGQEARLRCSPMKGHSHVYWYRQLPEEGLKFMVYLQKENIIDESGMPKERFSAEFPKEGPSILRIQQVVRGDSAAYFCASSPGGLAPYEQYFGPGTRLTVT.

The chain couples TRBV6-5 to TRBJ1-1; D unclear. Germline-derived CDR1 and CDR2 are MNHEY and SVGAGI. The CDR3 length is 14 residues. Trimming shortened V by 5 bases and J by 1 base, and 11 bases separated the two germline ends. The CDR3 region has the DNA TGTGCCAGCAGTCAACCGGAGGGGAACACTGAAGCTTTCTTT. This encodes CASSQPEGNTEAFF.

CDR3 sequence (DNA): TGTGCCAGTAGTATAATCGGGACAGGGAGAGAGACCCAGTACTTC. This encodes CASSIIGTGRETQYF. The chain is built from TRBV19 and TRBJ2-5, with TRBD1 matching over 9 bases. CDR3 length equals 15 residues. CDR1 is LNHDA and CDR2 is SQIVND in the germline V gene (reference sequence). The J segment lost 4 bases and the V segment lost 2 bases, leaving 5 bases of the junction unmatched.

V and J are TRBV4-1 and TRBJ2-1; possibly TRBD1 for D (6 bases). V was trimmed by 0 bases and J by 7 bases, leaving 19 bases between them. This CDR3 region has 17 residues. CDR1 MGHRA and CDR2 YSYEKL come from the germline V gene. DNA for the CDR3: TGCGCCAGCAGCCAAGAGGGGGCCTCTAGTCTACAAAATGAGCAGTTCTTC. Translating gives CASSQEGASSLQNEQFF.

This clonotype came up many times. The J gene is TRBJ1-1, the V gene TRBV27, with TRBD1 as a possible D gene (6 bases). Trimming took 2 bases from V and 4 from J, leaving 11 bases between them. The CDR3 sequence is 14 residues long. The V gene's germline CDR1 is MNHEY and CDR2 SMNVEV (reference sequence). This CDR3 is CASSLLQGTTEAFF. The DNA for the CDR3 is TGTGCCAGCAGTTTACTACAGGGAACCACTGAAGCTTTCTTT.

In this sample, this clonotype turned up a few times. The CDR3 sequence: CASSLFGLEQFF. The DNA for the CDR3 is TGTGCCAGCAGCTTATTTGGGCTTGAGCAGTTCTTC. The chain couples TRBV7-9 to TRBJ2-1; D remains ambiguous. V was shortened by 2 bases and J by 9 bases, with 8 bases between the two germline ends. CDR3 length: 12 amino acids. Per germline, CDR1 SEHNR and CDR2 FQNEAQ (reference sequence).